Reported below is one T cell receptor (beta chain). Its antigen is still unknown. Using immunoSEQ multiplex PCR, the repertoire was profiled, and TCRdb retains in-frame clones only, with some absent. The sample has about 21,000 clones, 73% seen once. This sample stems from a study of vaccination effects on CD4 cells after COVID-19. Broader study findings: Infection-derived and vaccine-derived clones contracted markedly late after vaccination. Researchers reported few convalescent patients and no early post-infection timepoints in the study.

The ViraFEST assay expanded antigen-specific CD4+ T cells with viral peptide pools before sequencing. Subsequent to a culture period of nine to ten days, CD4+ T cells were isolated. Vaccinees lacked prior SARS-CoV-2 infection and tested negative for nucleocapsid antibodies. The culture medium for two million PBMC per well included around 10 IU/ml IL-2 and around 9.8 ug/ml peptides. It was on days 3 and 7 that half the medium was replaced with IL-2 medium. The starting material was CD4+ T cells from PBMCs cultured with HCoV-NL63 spike peptides, obtained before COVID-19 vaccination. The receptor was derived from a human donor who received a COVID-19 vaccine.

In DNA, the CDR3 is TGTGCCTGGAGTACCCAACCGAATTCACCCCTCCACTTT. Translation gives CAWSTQPNSPLHF. The J gene is TRBJ1-6, the V gene TRBV30, with D unresolved. CDR3 length: 13 residues. Deletions cut 2 bases from V and 7 bases from J, with 9 bases between. CDR1 is GTSNPN and CDR2 is SVGIG in the germline V gene (reference sequence).